The 27 T cell receptor beta chains below were found in one sample sequenced in a study of cytomegalovirus exposure and HLA in healthy donors. Researchers ran the PCR with 60 Vbeta and 13 Jbeta primers. Some clones are missing from TCRdb's copy, which holds only in-frame ones; the method was immunoSEQ multiplex PCR. Among about 55,000 clones, about 69% were seen once, and the ten largest hold about 32%. Sample: PBMCs. Every receptor here comes from a man between 35 and 55 years old in good health and CMV-seropositive.

The chain employs TRBV18 and TRBJ2-1; 8 positions agree with TRBD2. After removal of 3 bases from V and 4 bases from J, the junction contained 2 bases not matched to a gene. This CDR3 is built from 14 residues. Germline CDR1 KGHSH, CDR2 LQKENI. CDR3 sequence: CASSPAGGYNEQFF. CDR3 sequence (DNA): TGTGCCAGCTCACCGGCGGGGGGATACAATGAGCAGTTCTTC. Variable domain in full (rest from reference TRBV18 and TRBJ2-1): NAGVMQNPRHLVRRRGQEARLRCSPMKGHSHVYWYRQLPEEGLKFMVYLQKENIIDESGMPKERFSAEFPKEGPSILRIQQVVRGDSAAYFCASSPAGGYNEQFFGPGTRLTVL.

The chain employs TRBV6-6 and TRBJ2-2; 8 nucleotides match TRBD2. The CDR3 is 15 residues long. Germline V CDR1 and CDR2: MNHNY, SVGAGI (reference sequence). The V and J ends lost 6 bases and 6 bases, in that order; junction bases with no gene match: 9. CDR3 sequence (DNA): TGTGCCAGCAGACCCGGGACTAGAGGTTCCGGGGAGCTGTTTTTT. Its protein product is CASRPGTRGSGELFF.

This chain joins TRBV6-1 and TRBJ1-5; tentative D call: TRBD1 (6 bases). The CDR3 spans 13 residues. Germline values: CDR1 MNHNS, CDR2 SASEGT. The V and J ends lost 8 bases and 5 bases respectively, with 13 bases between them. CDR3 loop: CASDRIEYQPQHF. As DNA, the CDR3 is TGTGCCAGCGACAGGATTGAATATCAGCCCCAGCATTTT.

This chain connects TRBV5-1 to TRBJ2-7, with D perhaps TRBD1 (5 bases). V gave up 4 bases and J gave up 2 bases, with 16 bases separating them. The length of the CDR3 is 15 residues. Germline V gene lookup returns CDR1 SGHRS and CDR2 YFSETQ. DNA for the CDR3: TGCGCCAGCAGCCCTGGTCCCAGGGCCCCCTACGAGCAGTACTTC. It encodes CASSPGPRAPYEQYF.

The genes are TRBV6-1 and TRBJ1-2, with D tentatively TRBD1 (5 bases). Germline V gene sequence: CDR1 MNHNS, CDR2 SASEGT. The CDR3 is made up of 14 amino acids. V was cut by 5 bases and J by 1 base, with 11 bases left in between. In DNA, the CDR3 is TGTGCCAGCAGTTCAGGGCTCTTTAACTATGGCTACACCTTC. It translates to CASSSGLFNYGYTF.

The chain has TRBV15 and TRBJ2-1; TRBD2 matches at 8 bases. The CDR3 covers 16 residues. The ends lost 0 bases at V and 7 bases at J; junction bases unmatched: 8. Germline lookup yields CDR1 LNHNV and CDR2 YYDKDF (reference sequence). Written as DNA, the CDR3 is TGTGCCACCAGCAGAGAGTTCGGGGGGGTAAGGAATGAGCAGTTCTTC. Encoded protein: CATSREFGGVRNEQFF.

This chain joins TRBV4-3 and TRBJ1-6; the D gene is possibly TRBD1 (6 bases). V was trimmed by 3 bases and J by 8 bases, leaving 11 bases between them. Looked up from germline, CDR1 is LGHNA and CDR2 is YSLEER. The CDR3 runs to 14 residues. The CDR3: CASSQRGSDSPLHF. CDR3 sequence (DNA): TGCGCCAGCAGCCAGAGGGGGTCTGATTCACCCCTCCACTTT.

This sequence joins TRBV6-5 and TRBJ1-6; no clear D. This CDR3 has 15 residues. The germline V and J ends were trimmed by 4 bases and 8 bases, with 15 bases remaining between them. CDR1 is MNHEY, CDR2 SVGAGI, per germline. The CDR3 DNA reads as TGTGCCAGCAGTTCCGCACCTGAGGCGGATTCACCCCTCCACTTT. Encoded protein: CASSSAPEADSPLHF.

The V gene is TRBV5-1, the J gene TRBJ1-6; D possibly corresponds to TRBD1 (6 bases). Germline CDR1 reads SGHRS; CDR2 reads YFSETQ. Between the trimmed V and J ends, which lost 4 bases and 10 bases, there was a span of 21 bases. The CDR3 covers 16 residues. The CDR3 here is CASSTQVGGQRSPLHF. In nucleotides, the CDR3 is TGCGCCAGCAGCACTCAGGTTGGGGGACAACGATCACCCCTCCACTTT.

On this clone itself: Its ends do not fully match the called genes, so a read error is possible. The rearrangement uses TRBV9 and TRBJ2-5, with 9 nucleotides matching TRBD2. This CDR3 contains 16 residues. CDR1 is SGDLS, CDR2 YYNGEE, per germline. CDR3 DNA: TGTGCCAGTAGCGTAGGGGGTAGCGGGGGATCTGAGACCCAGTACTTC. This sequence encodes CASSVGGSGGSETQYF.

This sequence joins TRBV9 and TRBJ2-2; TRBD1 is a possible D gene (5 bases). Germline CDR1 SGDLS, CDR2 YYNGEE. With 0 bases removed from V and 5 bases from J, the gap between germline ends came to 14 bases. The CDR3 loop spans 16 amino acids. The CDR3 nucleotides are TGTGCCAGCAGCGTAGGATTAAGGGGCCTGACCGGGGAGCTGTTTTTT. This translates into CASSVGLRGLTGELFF.

The chain couples TRBV27 to TRBJ1-1, with a possible D match to TRBD1 (6 bases). From germline, CDR1 is MNHEY and CDR2 SMNVEV (reference sequence). The CDR3 has 14 amino acids. V gave up 5 bases and J gave up 3 bases, with 13 bases separating them. The CDR3 is CASSILGGHTEAFF. CDR3 DNA: TGTGCCAGCAGTATACTCGGGGGGCACACTGAAGCTTTCTTT.

The chain has TRBV5-1 and TRBJ1-2; D unclear. The CDR3 consists of 16 residues. Germline V gene data show CDR1 as SGHRS and CDR2 as YFSETQ. V lost 1 base and J lost 6, with 19 bases in between. The CDR3 protein is CASSLTRPGRADGYTF. CDR3 nucleotides: TGCGCCAGCAGCTTGACCCGGCCCGGGAGGGCCGATGGCTACACCTTC.

About this clone: Additional DNA sequences in this sample encode the identical CDR3. V gene TRBV10-1 combines with J gene TRBJ1-6; no definite D call. CDR1 is WNHNN and CDR2 is SYGVQD in the germline V gene (reference sequence). This CDR3 is built from 14 residues. The germline V and J ends were trimmed by 0 bases and 10 bases, with 10 bases remaining between them. The CDR3 bases are TGCGCCAGCAGTGAGTCGGGGAGAGGATCACCCCTCCACTTT. Its translation is CASSESGRGSPLHF.

The V and J genes are TRBV5-1 and TRBJ1-6; D is perhaps TRBD1 (6 bases). This CDR3 contains 14 residues. The germline gives CDR1 SGHRS, CDR2 YFSETQ. V was shortened by 5 bases and J by 10 bases, with 16 bases between the two germline ends. CDR3 nucleotide sequence: TGCGCCAGCAGTCAACAGGGCATCGGGTCACCCCTCCACTTT. It codes for CASSQQGIGSPLHF.

This clone was counted once. The chain uses TRBV7-8 and TRBJ1-1; 8 nucleotides line up with TRBD1. This CDR3 region has 14 residues. Per germline, CDR1 SGHVS and CDR2 FQNEAQ. The V segment lost 3 bases and the J segment 8 bases; nucleotides outside the gene matches: 8. CDR3 sequence (DNA): TGTGCCAGCAGCTTCGACCCCGGGACAGGCGAAGCTTTCTTT. This sequence encodes CASSFDPGTGEAFF.

The chain joins TRBV18 to TRBJ1-5; 11 bases align to TRBD1. The CDR3 runs 16 residues. V dropped 2 bases and J dropped 4; count of bases not matched to a gene: 4. Germline V gives CDR1 KGHSH, CDR2 LQKENI. Here the CDR3 reads CASSPLGQGGNQPQHF. CDR3 nucleotide sequence: TGTGCCAGCTCACCATTGGGACAGGGGGGAAATCAGCCCCAGCATTTT.

CDR3 nucleotide sequence: TGTGCCAGCAAACGGGGGGGTCAAGAGACCCAGTACTTC. Encoded protein: CASKRGGQETQYF. The chain combines TRBV6-1 with TRBJ2-5; TRBD2 aligns across 8 bases. This CDR3 is 13 amino acids long. Germline V gene lookup returns CDR1 MNHNS and CDR2 SASEGT. The trim removed 7 bases at V and 2 bases at J, leaving 3 bases unmatched.

As DNA, the CDR3 is TGTGCCAGCAGCTTGGACATTTTGAACACTGAAGCTTTCTTT. Translating it yields CASSLDILNTEAFF. The chain employs TRBV5-4 and TRBJ1-1; no firm D call. V was pared by 0 bases and J by 0 bases, with 6 bases between. Germline assignment: CDR1 SGHNT and CDR2 YYREEE (reference sequence). This CDR3 has 14 residues. Drawing the rest from reference TRBV5-4 and TRBJ1-1, the complete variable domain is ETGVTQSPTHLIKTRGQQVTLRCSSQSGHNTVSWYQQALGQGPQFIFQYYREEENGRGNFPPRFSGLQFPNYSSELNVNALELDDSALYLCASSLDILNTEAFFGQGTRLTVV.

The J gene is TRBJ1-2, the V gene TRBV6-5; 8 bases align to TRBD1. From germline, CDR1 is MNHEY and CDR2 SVGAGI. CDR3 length: 13 amino acids. Trimming at V came to 1 base and at J to 6 bases, leaving 1 base not matched to a gene. CDR3 residues: CASSYYRGDGYTF. Written as DNA, the CDR3 is TGTGCCAGCAGTTACTACAGGGGGGATGGCTACACCTTC.

The V gene is TRBV4-2, the J gene TRBJ2-1; 9 nucleotides agree with TRBD1. The V segment lost 5 bases and the J segment 4 bases; nucleotides outside the gene matches: 9. The CDR3 has 16 amino acids. Per germline, CDR1 LGHNA and CDR2 YNFKEQ. CDR3 sequence: CASSSGQGLLYNEQFF. In nucleotides, the CDR3 is TGTGCCAGCAGCAGCGGACAGGGGTTGTTGTACAATGAGCAGTTCTTC.

This clone was found once. The rearrangement uses TRBV30 and TRBJ1-5; 7 bases fit TRBD1. The germline CDR1 and CDR2 sequences are GTSNPN and SVGIG (reference sequence). The CDR3 is 16 residues long. Trimming took 8 bases from V and 1 from J; bases not matched to a gene: 14. CDR3 sequence: CAARDVQGSSNQPQHF. CDR3 in DNA: TGTGCCGCCCGGGACGTACAGGGGTCGAGCAATCAGCCCCAGCATTTT.

The chain combines TRBV2 with TRBJ1-1; TRBD1 is a possible D gene (5 bases). The CDR3 totals 15 residues. V shed 8 bases and J shed 1 base, with 17 bases lying between them. From germline, CDR1 is SNHLY and CDR2 FYNNEI. The CDR3 DNA reads as TGTGCCAGCGGGGGGGACTCAATTTCGAACACTGAAGCTTTCTTT. It codes for CASGGDSISNTEAFF.

This clone has just a few counts. The chain links TRBV4-2 to TRBJ2-1; 7 nucleotides agree with TRBD1. The germline CDR1 and CDR2 sequences are LGHNA and YNFKEQ. The CDR3 length is 15 residues. Trimming cost V 4 bases and J 11 bases; bases outside gene matches: 14. DNA for the CDR3: TGTGCCAGCAGCCGCACCGAGGCCGGACAGGACAAGCAGTTCTTC. Residues: CASSRTEAGQDKQFF.

The V gene is TRBV11-1, the J gene TRBJ1-1; TRBD1 matches at 7 bases. Germline loops: CDR1 SGHAT, CDR2 FQDESV (reference sequence). V was pared by 2 bases and J by 4 bases, with 10 bases of the junction left unmatched. The CDR3 is 16 residues long. The CDR3 sequence: CASSLRDRPLSTEAFF. CDR3 sequence (DNA): TGTGCCAGCAGCTTAAGGGACAGACCCCTAAGCACTGAAGCTTTCTTT.

The genes are TRBV5-1 and TRBJ2-3; D remains ambiguous. The germline gives CDR1 SGHRS, CDR2 YFSETQ. The CDR3 is 16 residues long. V dropped 4 bases and J dropped 0 bases, with 15 bases sitting between them. CDR3 DNA sequence: TGCGCCAGCAGCCCCCCCAAAGACGGGAGCACAGATACGCAGTATTTT. Its protein product is CASSPPKDGSTDTQYF.

The gene calls are TRBV19 and TRBJ1-1; no clear D. This CDR3 is 14 amino acids long. V gave up 5 bases and J gave up 5 bases, with 15 bases separating them. Germline V gives CDR1 LNHDA, CDR2 SQIVND (reference sequence). CDR3 sequence reads: CASSPRSWVTEAFF. DNA for the CDR3: TGTGCCAGTAGTCCCCGGAGTTGGGTGACTGAAGCTTTCTTT.